Following are 8 T cell receptor beta chains from one sample sequenced in a study (dated by TCRdb to the mid-2010s). The library was produced with 5' RACE. These reads were obtained on an Illumina MiSeq. TCRdb trimmed the raw reads at Q25, called clones with MiXCR and kept productive beta chains. Identical CDR3 proteins give one entry, which carries the most common genes and DNA. This sample has approximately 7,900 distinct CDR3 sequences in its table, and about 65% of those were observed once. The top ten constitute 4.3% of the sample. Sequenced material: tumor-infiltrating naive CD4+ T cells sorted from the breast tumor. The cell subset or site label of this sample denotes: naive CD4+ T cells, CD4+CD45RA+CD25-. Receptors originate from a female donor with breast cancer.

The chain joins TRBV6-6 to TRBJ1-5; D might be TRBD1 (5 bases). V lost 1 base to trimming and J lost 2 bases, with 12 bases between them. The CDR3 sequence is 16 residues long. Germline V lookup: CDR1 MNHNY, CDR2 SVGAGI (reference sequence). CDR3 bases: TGTGCCAGCAGTTACTTGGGGGTGCAGGGCAATCAGCCCCAGCATTTT. It translates to CASSYLGVQGNQPQHF.

The chain has TRBV7-9 and TRBJ1-5; TRBD1 matches at 9 bases. Losses at the gene ends were 4 bases for V and 7 bases for J; bases not matched to a gene: 5. Germline V gene sequence: CDR1 SEHNR, CDR2 FQNEAQ (reference sequence). The length of the CDR3 is 14 residues. CDR3 sequence reads: CASSSQGAGQPQHF. The DNA for the CDR3 is TGTGCCAGCAGCTCACAGGGGGCAGGCCAGCCCCAGCATTTT.

The V gene is TRBV5-1, the J gene TRBJ2-1; 8 bases map to TRBD1. This CDR3 comprises 14 residues. Germline V gene sequence: CDR1 SGHRS, CDR2 YFSETQ. With V trimmed by 4 bases and J by 9 bases, 9 bases remained unmatched. CDR3 residues: CASSVTGGEGEQFF. CDR3 DNA: TGCGCCAGCAGCGTTACAGGGGGTGAGGGTGAGCAGTTCTTC.

This chain connects TRBV7-2 to TRBJ2-7; 10 bases fit TRBD1. The germline gives CDR1 SGHTA, CDR2 FQGNSA. The CDR3 runs 16 residues. The V segment lost 5 bases and the J segment 4 bases; nucleotides outside the gene matches: 11. CDR3 sequence reads: CASSPDRDRGKYEQYF. The CDR3 nucleotides are TGTGCCAGCAGCCCAGACCGGGACAGGGGAAAGTACGAGCAGTACTTC.

This clonotype was seen only a few times. The junction departs from germline at one end; a sequencing error may be responsible. The chain uses TRBV7-3 and TRBJ1-6; a possible D gene is TRBD1 (5 bases). Germline CDR1 and CDR2: SGHTA and FQGTGA. The CDR3 has 13 residues. The CDR3, as DNA: TGTGCCAGCAGCCAGGGACGCAGCTACGAGCAGTACTTT. Translated: CASSQGRSYEQYF.

The V call is TRBV10-3, the J call TRBJ2-2; 10 bases align to TRBD2. Germline V CDR1 and CDR2: ENHRY, SYGVKD. The CDR3 has 16 amino acids. The V gene end was trimmed by 6 bases and the J gene end by 8 bases; junction bases not matched to a gene: 12. The CDR3 here is CAIREGTSVFGGELFF. CDR3 bases: TGTGCCATCAGAGAAGGGACTAGCGTCTTCGGTGGGGAGCTGTTTTTT.

The CDR3 reads CASSQQTAITEAFF. Written as DNA, the CDR3 is TGTGCCAGCAGCCAACAGACGGCGATCACTGAAGCTTTCTTT. The V gene is TRBV7-9, the J gene TRBJ1-1; D gene unclear. The V gene lost 5 bases and the J gene lost 4 bases, with 14 bases spanning the gap. Germline V lookup: CDR1 SEHNR, CDR2 FQNEAQ (reference sequence). The CDR3 has 14 residues.

V and J are TRBV5-1 and TRBJ2-7, with D perhaps TRBD1 or TRBD2 (5 bases each). CDR1 is SGHRS, CDR2 YFSETQ, per germline. The CDR3 contains 15 residues. V gave up 4 bases and J gave up 3 bases, with 17 bases separating them. In DNA form, the CDR3 reads TGCGCCAGCAGCCATACTCCGGGACCAGACTACGAGCAGTACTTC. Amino acids: CASSHTPGPDYEQYF.